This T cell receptor beta chain was retrieved from a study of blood T cells in healthy people across ages. Study-wide results and caveats: When one million T cells were used, diversity estimates were thought to be underestimates. Per-million-T-cell TCR beta diversity fell roughly linearly with age.

V dropped 5 bases and J dropped 8; count of bases not matched to a gene: 7. This CDR3 is built from 14 residues. In germline, CDR1 is SQVTM, CDR2 ANQGSEA. Only a few counts were recorded for this clonotype. What it recognizes is unknown. PCR was performed a second time for about 7 to 11 cycles using a sample-barcoded 5' primer and a J-beta primer mix. TCRdb re-called the 5' RACE reads through MiXCR, storing one row per CDR3 protein. The sample yields nearly 800,000 distinct CDR3 sequences, approximately 60% seen once. The sample was blood. The genes are TRBV29-1 and TRBJ2-4, with 12 bases that match TRBD2. The receptor's source is a middle-aged man in good health. The chain's CDR3 is CSVSPSGRGDIQYF. The DNA for the CDR3 is TGCAGCGTTTCGCCTAGCGGGAGGGGAGACATTCAGTACTTC.